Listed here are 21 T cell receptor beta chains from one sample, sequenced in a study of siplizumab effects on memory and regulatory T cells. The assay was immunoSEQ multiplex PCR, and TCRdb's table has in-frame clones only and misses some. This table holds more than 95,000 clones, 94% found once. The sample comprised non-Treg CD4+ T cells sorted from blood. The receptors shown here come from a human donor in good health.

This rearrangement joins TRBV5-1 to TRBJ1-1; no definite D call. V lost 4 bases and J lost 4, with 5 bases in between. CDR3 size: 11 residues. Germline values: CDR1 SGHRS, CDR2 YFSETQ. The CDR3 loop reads CASSIGTEAFF. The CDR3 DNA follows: TGCGCCAGCAGCATCGGCACTGAAGCTTTCTTT.

The CDR3 region is CAWRGDRERNTIYF. The DNA for the CDR3 is TGTGCCTGGAGGGGAGACAGGGAGAGAAACACCATATATTTT. This chain joins TRBV30 and TRBJ1-3; TRBD1 agrees at 7 bases. The V gene end was trimmed by 3 bases and the J gene end by 5 bases; junction bases not matched to a gene: 7. The CDR3 runs to 14 residues. CDR1 is GTSNPN, CDR2 SVGIG, per germline (reference sequence).

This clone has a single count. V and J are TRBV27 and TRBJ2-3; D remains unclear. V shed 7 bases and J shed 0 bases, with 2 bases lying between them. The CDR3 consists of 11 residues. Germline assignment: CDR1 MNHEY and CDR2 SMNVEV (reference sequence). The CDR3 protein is CASKSTDTQYF. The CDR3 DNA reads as TGTGCCAGCAAAAGCACAGATACGCAGTATTTT.

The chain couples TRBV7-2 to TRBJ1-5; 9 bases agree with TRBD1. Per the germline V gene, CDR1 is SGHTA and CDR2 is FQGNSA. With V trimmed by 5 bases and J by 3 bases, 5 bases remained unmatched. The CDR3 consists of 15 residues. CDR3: CASSPGTGNNQPQHF. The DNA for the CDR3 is TGTGCCAGCAGCCCCGGGACAGGGAACAATCAGCCCCAGCATTTT.

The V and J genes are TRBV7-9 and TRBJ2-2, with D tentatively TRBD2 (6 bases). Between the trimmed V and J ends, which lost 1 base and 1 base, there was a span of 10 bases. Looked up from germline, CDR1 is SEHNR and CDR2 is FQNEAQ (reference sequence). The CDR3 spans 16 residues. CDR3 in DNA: TGTGCCAGCAGCTTAGGCGGGGCGGGGAACACCGGGGAGCTGTTTTTT. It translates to CASSLGGAGNTGELFF.

CDR3 loop: CASSLGARNTGELFF. CDR3 sequence (DNA): TGTGCCAGCAGCTTGGGGGCGCGGAACACCGGGGAGCTGTTTTTT. The V gene is TRBV5-5, the J gene TRBJ2-2; D is ambiguous. The V end was cut by 0 bases, the J end by 1 base, with 7 bases between. This CDR3 contains 15 residues. CDR1 SGHKS and CDR2 YYEKEE come from the germline V gene (reference sequence).

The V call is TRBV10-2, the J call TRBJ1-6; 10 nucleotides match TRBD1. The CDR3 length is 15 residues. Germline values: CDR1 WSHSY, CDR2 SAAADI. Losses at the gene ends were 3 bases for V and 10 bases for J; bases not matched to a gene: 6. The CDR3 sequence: CASSDMGTGESPLHF. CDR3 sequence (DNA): TGCGCCAGCAGTGACATGGGGACAGGGGAATCACCCCTCCACTTT.

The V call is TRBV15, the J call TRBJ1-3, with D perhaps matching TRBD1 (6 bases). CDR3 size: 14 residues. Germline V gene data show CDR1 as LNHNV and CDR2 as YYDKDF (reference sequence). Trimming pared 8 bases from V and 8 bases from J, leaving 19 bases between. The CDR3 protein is CATAREGGGHTIYF. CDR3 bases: TGTGCCACCGCCAGAGAGGGGGGGGGTCACACCATATATTTT.

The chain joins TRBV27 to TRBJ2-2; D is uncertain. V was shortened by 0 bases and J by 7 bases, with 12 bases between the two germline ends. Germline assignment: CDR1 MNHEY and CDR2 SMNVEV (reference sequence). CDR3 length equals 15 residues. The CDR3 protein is CASSLSWASIGELFF. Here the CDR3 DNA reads TGTGCCAGCAGTTTATCTTGGGCTAGTATCGGGGAGCTGTTTTTT.

The CDR3 is CASSLRASGRGEQFF. The CDR3 DNA reads as TGTGCCAGCAGCTTGCGAGCTAGCGGACGCGGTGAGCAGTTCTTC. This chain uses TRBV5-5 with TRBJ2-1, with 7 bases matching TRBD2. Germline CDR1 and CDR2: SGHKS and YYEKEE (reference sequence). V dropped 1 base and J dropped 9; count of bases not matched to a gene: 10. CDR3 length equals 15 residues.

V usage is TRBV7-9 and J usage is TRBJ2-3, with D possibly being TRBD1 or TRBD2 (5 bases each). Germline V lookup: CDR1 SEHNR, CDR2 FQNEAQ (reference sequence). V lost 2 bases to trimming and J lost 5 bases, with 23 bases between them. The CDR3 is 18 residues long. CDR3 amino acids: CASSLLPGATRGGDTQYF. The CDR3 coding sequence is TGTGCCAGCAGCTTACTCCCCGGGGCCACCCGAGGAGGAGATACGCAGTATTTT.

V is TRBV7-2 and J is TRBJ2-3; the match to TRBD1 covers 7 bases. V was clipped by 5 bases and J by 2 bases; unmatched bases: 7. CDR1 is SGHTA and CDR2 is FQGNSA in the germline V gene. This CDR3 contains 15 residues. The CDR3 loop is CASSPDRPSTDTQYF. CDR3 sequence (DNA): TGTGCCAGCAGCCCGGACAGGCCTTCCACAGATACGCAGTATTTT. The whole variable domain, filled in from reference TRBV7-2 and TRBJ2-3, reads GAGVSQSPSNKVTEKGKDVELRCDPISGHTALYWYRQSLGQGLEFLIYFQGNSAPDKSGLPSDRFSAERTGGSVSTLTIQRTQQEDSAVYLCASSPDRPSTDTQYFGPGTRLTVL.

This CDR3 reads CASSPVGGVSYGYTF. The DNA of the CDR3 is TGTGCCAGCAGCCCTGTGGGGGGGGTCAGCTATGGCTACACCTTC. This sequence joins TRBV5-6 and TRBJ1-2, with D possibly matching TRBD1 (5 bases). Germline CDR1 reads SGHDT; CDR2 reads YYEEEE. V was pared by 4 bases and J by 4 bases, with 17 bases between. The length of the CDR3 is 15 residues.

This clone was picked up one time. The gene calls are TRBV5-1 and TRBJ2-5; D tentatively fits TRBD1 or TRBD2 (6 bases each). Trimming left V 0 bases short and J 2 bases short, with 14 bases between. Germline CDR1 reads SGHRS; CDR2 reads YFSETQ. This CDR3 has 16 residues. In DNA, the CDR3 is TGCGCCAGCAGCTTGGCGGGGGCAAACCTTCAAGAGACCCAGTACTTC. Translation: CASSLAGANLQETQYF.

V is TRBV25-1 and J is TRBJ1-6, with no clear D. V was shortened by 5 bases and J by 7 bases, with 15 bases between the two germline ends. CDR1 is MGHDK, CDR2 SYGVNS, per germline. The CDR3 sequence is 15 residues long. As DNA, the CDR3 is TGTGCCAGCAGTCTAGGGCTTGGTAGAAATTCACCCCTCCACTTT. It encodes CASSLGLGRNSPLHF. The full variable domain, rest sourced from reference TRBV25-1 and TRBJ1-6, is EADIYQTPRYLVIGTGKKITLECSQTMGHDKMYWYQQDPGMELHLIHYSYGVNSTEKGDLSSESTVSRIRTEHFPLTLESARPSHTSQYLCASSLGLGRNSPLHFGNGTRLTVT.

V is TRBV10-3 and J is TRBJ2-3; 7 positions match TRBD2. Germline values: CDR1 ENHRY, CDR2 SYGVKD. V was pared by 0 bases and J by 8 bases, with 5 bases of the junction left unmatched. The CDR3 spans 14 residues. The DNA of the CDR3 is TGTGCCATCAGTGAGTCGGACCCGGGAGGTACGCAGTATTTT. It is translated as CAISESDPGGTQYF.

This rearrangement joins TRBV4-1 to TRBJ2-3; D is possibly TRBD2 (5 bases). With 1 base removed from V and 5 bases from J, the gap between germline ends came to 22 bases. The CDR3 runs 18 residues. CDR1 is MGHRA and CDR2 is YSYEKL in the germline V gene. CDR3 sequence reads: CASSQGGLGSGLGDTQYF. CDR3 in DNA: TGCGCCAGCAGCCAAGGCGGACTTGGCAGCGGCCTCGGAGATACGCAGTATTTT.

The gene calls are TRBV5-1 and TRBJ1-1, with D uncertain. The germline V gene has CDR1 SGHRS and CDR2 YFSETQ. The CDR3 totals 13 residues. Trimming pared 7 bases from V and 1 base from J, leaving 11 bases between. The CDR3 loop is CASEERPNTEAFF. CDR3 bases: TGCGCCAGCGAGGAGAGACCGAACACTGAAGCTTTCTTT.

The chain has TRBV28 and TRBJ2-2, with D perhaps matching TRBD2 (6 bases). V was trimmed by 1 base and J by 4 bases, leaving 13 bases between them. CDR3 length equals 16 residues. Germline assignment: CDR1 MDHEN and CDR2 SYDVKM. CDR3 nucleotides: TGTGCCAGCAGTTTATTGGGGGGAACGGGCACCGGGGAGCTGTTTTTT. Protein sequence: CASSLLGGTGTGELFF.

CDR3 sequence: CASSGEDSGYTF. CDR3 nucleotides: TGTGCCAGCAGTGGGGAGGACAGTGGCTACACCTTC. This rearrangement joins TRBV2 to TRBJ1-2, with TRBD1 as a possible D gene (6 bases). Per germline, CDR1 SNHLY and CDR2 FYNNEI. This CDR3 is 12 amino acids long. V dropped 4 bases and J dropped 7 bases, with 10 bases sitting between them.

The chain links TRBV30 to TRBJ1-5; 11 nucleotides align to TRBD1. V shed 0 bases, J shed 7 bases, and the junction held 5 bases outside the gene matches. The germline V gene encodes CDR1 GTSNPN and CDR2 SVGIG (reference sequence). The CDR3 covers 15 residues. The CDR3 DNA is TGTGCCTGGAGTGTAGGACAGGGGGCGAGACAGCCCCAGCATTTT. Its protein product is CAWSVGQGARQPQHF. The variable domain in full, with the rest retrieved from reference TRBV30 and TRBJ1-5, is SQTIHQWPATLVQPVGSPLSLECTVEGTSNPNLYWYRQAAGRGLQLLFYSVGIGQISSEVPQNLSASRPQDRQFILSSKKLLLSDSGFYLCAWSVGQGARQPQHFGDGTRLSIL.